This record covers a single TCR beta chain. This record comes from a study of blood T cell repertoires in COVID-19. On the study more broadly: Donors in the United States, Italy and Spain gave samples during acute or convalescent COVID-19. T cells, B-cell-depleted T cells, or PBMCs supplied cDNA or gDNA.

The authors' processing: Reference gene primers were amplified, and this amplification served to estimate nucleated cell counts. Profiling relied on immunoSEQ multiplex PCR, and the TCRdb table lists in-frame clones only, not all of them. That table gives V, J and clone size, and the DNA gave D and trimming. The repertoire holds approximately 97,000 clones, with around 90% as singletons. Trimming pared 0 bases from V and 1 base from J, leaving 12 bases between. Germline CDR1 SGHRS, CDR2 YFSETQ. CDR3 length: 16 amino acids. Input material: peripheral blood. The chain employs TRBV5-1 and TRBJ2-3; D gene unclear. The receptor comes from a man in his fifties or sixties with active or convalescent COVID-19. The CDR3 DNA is TGCGCCAGCAGCTTGGGATTTGAATCGGGCACAGATACGCAGTATTTT. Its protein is CASSLGFESGTDTQYF.